Below are 14 T cell receptor beta chains sequenced from a single sample in a study of T cell changes during pregnancy in multiple sclerosis. Sequencing used immunoSEQ multiplex PCR; TCRdb keeps in-frame clones, though not all of them. The sample holds under 70,000 clones, roughly 94% seen once. Sequences were derived from CD8+ T cells from peripheral blood mononuclear cells, sampled after pregnancy. Every receptor here comes from a female donor with multiple sclerosis, enrolled in a pregnancy study.

The genes are TRBV9 and TRBJ1-2; D gene unclear. V gave up 4 bases and J gave up 8 bases, with 24 bases separating them. The CDR3 contains 16 residues. In germline, CDR1 is SGDLS, CDR2 YYNGEE. DNA for the CDR3: TGTGCCAGCAGCCCTGGAGATTTTCAAACACGGAAGGGCTACACCTTC. This gives the protein CASSPGDFQTRKGYTF.

CDR3 sequence reads: CASSLNVGAETQYF. CDR3 coding DNA: TGTGCCAGCAGCTTAAACGTGGGCGCAGAGACCCAGTACTTC. J is TRBJ2-5 and V is TRBV7-8; D gene ambiguous. Germline V gene lookup returns CDR1 SGHVS and CDR2 FQNEAQ. The V end lost 2 bases, the J end lost 4 bases, and 11 bases lay between the germline ends. The CDR3 is 14 residues long. The variable domain in full, completed from reference TRBV7-8 and TRBJ2-5, reads GAGVSQSPRYKVAKRGQDVALRCDPISGHVSLFWYQQALGQGPEFLTYFQNEAQLDKSGLPSDRFFAERPEGSVSTLKIQRTQQEDSAVYLCASSLNVGAETQYFGPGTRLLVL.

This clone occurred a few times. At one end, the junction sequence differs from germline, possibly due to a read error. This chain connects TRBV7-8 to TRBJ2-1, with D possibly being TRBD2 (6 bases). The CDR3 is made up of 12 amino acids. The germline gives CDR1 SGHVS, CDR2 FQNEAQ. The CDR3 sequence: CASSLDGLRAVF. In DNA, the CDR3 is TGTGCCAGCAGCTTAGACGGACTACGCGCGGTCTTC.

This chain joins TRBV11-2 and TRBJ2-1; TRBD2 matches 9 bases. CDR1 and CDR2 from the germline V gene are SGHAT and FQNNGV. There are 15 residues in the CDR3. Losses at the gene ends were 1 base for V and 4 bases for J; bases not matched to a gene: 2. CDR3 bases: TGTGCCAGCAGCTTAGGACTAGCGGCATACAATGAGCAGTTCTTC. It yields the protein CASSLGLAAYNEQFF.

This clone was picked up one time. The V gene is TRBV19, the J gene TRBJ2-1, with 9 bases lining up with TRBD2. Germline values: CDR1 LNHDA, CDR2 SQIVND (reference sequence). The V and J ends lost 4 bases and 7 bases, in that order; junction bases with no gene match: 8. There are 15 residues in the CDR3. The DNA of the CDR3 is TGTGCCAGTAGTAGGGATAGCGGGAGTCGTAATGAGCAGTTCTTC. Its translation: CASSRDSGSRNEQFF.

This clone was observed once. The CDR3 loop reads CASSQTGQRPQHF. The CDR3 nucleotides are TGTGCCAGCAGCCAGACAGGTCAACGGCCCCAGCATTTT. The chain carries TRBV14 and TRBJ1-5; tentative D call: TRBD1 (6 bases). The CDR3 is 13 amino acids. Germline CDR1 SGHDN, CDR2 FVKESK. Trimming removed 3 bases from V and 9 bases from J, with 12 bases in between.

J is TRBJ1-4 and V is TRBV4-1; maybe TRBD1 (6 bases). The ends were cut back, 3 bases at V and 5 bases at J, with 10 bases in the middle. CDR1 is MGHRA and CDR2 is YSYEKL in the germline V gene. CDR3 size: 14 residues. The CDR3 loop is CASSQAGANEKLFF. CDR3 bases: TGCGCCAGCAGCCAGGCGGGGGCGAATGAAAAACTGTTTTTT.

This chain links TRBV21-1 with TRBJ2-7; no DNA check was done on the table's D call, TRBD1. TRBV21-1 is designated a pseudogene. The CDR3 sequence is 17 residues long. The CDR3 sequence: CASSHRPPGQGSYEQYF. CDR3 sequence (DNA): TGTGCCAGCAGCCACCGACCCCCGGGACAGGGCTCCTACGAGCAGTACTTC.

For this clone: The junction and the germline gene differ at one end; a read error may be behind it. The rearrangement links TRBV7-8 to TRBJ2-7, with TRBD1 matching 7 bases. This CDR3 region has 14 residues. Germline CDR1 SGHVS, CDR2 FQNEAQ. CDR3 sequence: CASSSDRASHEQYF. CDR3 nucleotide sequence: TGTGCCAGCAGCTCCGACAGGGCCTCCCACGAGCAGTACTTC.

The count of this clone is one. The J gene is TRBJ1-4, the V gene TRBV4-1, with a possible D match to TRBD1 (5 bases). Germline values: CDR1 MGHRA, CDR2 YSYEKL. This CDR3 is built from 15 residues. The V gene lost 3 bases and the J gene lost 5 bases, with 13 bases spanning the gap. The CDR3 spells CASSQVDSSNEKLFF. In DNA form, the CDR3 reads TGCGCCAGCAGCCAGGTAGACAGCTCCAATGAAAAACTGTTTTTT.

The table lists this clone with a count of one. The gene calls are TRBV29-1 and TRBJ2-7; D is unresolved. Germline CDR1 and CDR2: SQVTM and ANQGSEA. V gave up 0 bases and J gave up 3 bases, with 9 bases separating them. The CDR3 length is 13 residues. CDR3: CSVEDVRDYEQYF. The CDR3, as DNA: TGCAGCGTTGAAGATGTTCGCGACTACGAGCAGTACTTC.

The V and J genes are TRBV7-2 and TRBJ2-1; 14 nucleotides agree with TRBD2. Germline CDR1 SGHTA, CDR2 FQGNSA. This CDR3 spans 16 amino acids. Losses at the gene ends were 4 bases for V and 2 bases for J; bases not matched to a gene: 1. The DNA for the CDR3 is TGTGCCAGCAGCTGGGGACTAGCGGGGGCCTACAATGAGCAGTTCTTC. Translation gives CASSWGLAGAYNEQFF.

The chain's CDR3 is CASSRDRVYDEQYF. Here the CDR3 DNA reads TGTGCCAGTAGTAGGGACAGGGTATATGACGAGCAGTACTTC. The chain joins TRBV19 to TRBJ2-7, with 9 bases that match TRBD1. The CDR3 loop spans 14 amino acids. Germline CDR1 and CDR2: LNHDA and SQIVND (reference sequence). V lost 4 bases and J lost 5; bases outside the gene matches: 6.

This sequence joins TRBV7-2 and TRBJ1-5; D is uncertain. This CDR3 contains 18 residues. Between the trimmed V and J ends, which lost 2 bases and 0 bases, there was a span of 17 bases. Germline-derived CDR1 and CDR2 are SGHTA and FQGNSA. CDR3 residues: CASSLSPRNPYSNQPQHF. CDR3 sequence (DNA): TGTGCCAGCAGCTTATCTCCCAGGAACCCCTATAGCAATCAGCCCCAGCATTTT.